A single sample gave rise to the 22 T cell receptor beta chains below, sequenced in a study of T cell changes during pregnancy in multiple sclerosis. Assay: immunoSEQ multiplex PCR; the TCRdb copy retains only in-frame clones and omits some. This sample has about 55,000 clones, with 70% to 90% found just once. This specimen consisted of CD4+ T cells from peripheral blood mononuclear cells, obtained in the first trimester of pregnancy. The source is a female donor with multiple sclerosis, enrolled in a pregnancy study.

The V call is TRBV7-2, the J call TRBJ2-7; the match to TRBD1 covers 9 bases. The V segment lost 4 bases and the J segment 7 bases; nucleotides outside the gene matches: 5. CDR1 is SGHTA, CDR2 FQGNSA, per germline. The length of the CDR3 is 13 residues. In DNA, the CDR3 is TGTGCCAGCAGCTCACAGGGGGCGGGGGAGCAGTACTTC. Its protein is CASSSQGAGEQYF.

The genes are TRBV5-4 and TRBJ2-3; TRBD1 agrees at 8 bases. In germline, CDR1 is SGHNT, CDR2 YYREEE (reference sequence). V was pared by 0 bases and J by 2 bases, with 8 bases of the junction left unmatched. The CDR3 consists of 17 residues. For the CDR3, the DNA is TGTGCCAGCAGCTTGGAGTGGGCAGGGGGCCACACAGATACGCAGTATTTT. It is translated as CASSLEWAGGHTDTQYF.

The rearrangement links TRBV2 to TRBJ2-5, with D perhaps matching TRBD1 (6 bases). Germline assignment: CDR1 SNHLY and CDR2 FYNNEI. This CDR3 contains 14 residues. Trimming shortened V by 4 bases and J by 5 bases, and 14 bases separated the two germline ends. CDR3 sequence reads: CASSVGQGYETQYF. CDR3 DNA: TGTGCCAGCAGTGTTGGGCAGGGGTATGAGACCCAGTACTTC.

The chain links TRBV7-9 to TRBJ2-2, with D possibly matching TRBD2 (6 bases). The germline V gene encodes CDR1 SEHNR and CDR2 FQNEAQ (reference sequence). Trimming stripped 1 base from V and 5 bases from J, with 14 bases between. The CDR3 is 16 residues long. The CDR3 DNA follows: TGTGCCAGCAGCTTAGACGCGACTAGTTGGACCGGGGAGCTGTTTTTT. It codes for CASSLDATSWTGELFF.

J is TRBJ2-2 and V is TRBV7-8, with TRBD2 identical over 10 bases. Germline CDR1 SGHVS, CDR2 FQNEAQ. After removal of 4 bases from V and 7 bases from J, the junction contained 15 bases not matched to a gene. The CDR3 is 18 residues long. The CDR3 loop reads CASSSPGTSDRGHGELFF. CDR3 coding DNA: TGTGCCAGCAGCTCCCCCGGGACTAGCGACCGGGGCCACGGGGAGCTGTTTTTT.

The chain recombines TRBV7-8 with TRBJ2-1, with D perhaps TRBD2 (5 bases). The CDR3 totals 15 residues. Trimming stripped 5 bases from V and 3 bases from J, with 14 bases between. The germline V gene encodes CDR1 SGHVS and CDR2 FQNEAQ. CDR3: CASSRKLDVYNEQFF. In nucleotides, the CDR3 is TGTGCCAGCAGCCGTAAACTAGACGTCTACAATGAGCAGTTCTTC.

The chain links TRBV11-2 to TRBJ2-5, with a tentative D call TRBD2 (5 bases). Germline CDR1 SGHAT, CDR2 FQNNGV. This CDR3 spans 15 amino acids. V dropped 1 base and J dropped 4 bases, with 13 bases sitting between them. The CDR3 sequence is CASSLVTLAGETQYF. CDR3 coding DNA: TGTGCCAGCAGCTTAGTAACGCTAGCAGGAGAGACCCAGTACTTC.

The chain recombines TRBV20-1 with TRBJ2-1; the D is unclear. Germline V CDR1 and CDR2: DFQATT, SNEGSKA (reference sequence). This CDR3 has 11 residues. Between the trimmed V and J ends, which lost 3 bases and 8 bases, there was a span of 8 bases. CDR3 region: CSASPSDEQFF. The DNA of the CDR3 is TGCAGTGCTAGCCCCTCCGATGAGCAGTTCTTC.

V is TRBV15 and J is TRBJ2-3, with TRBD1 identical over 8 bases. The length of the CDR3 is 15 residues. The ends lost 3 bases at V and 0 bases at J; junction bases unmatched: 2. CDR1 LNHNV and CDR2 YYDKDF come from the germline V gene (reference sequence). CDR3 sequence (DNA): TGTGCCACCAGCAGTCACAGGGGGAGCACAGATACGCAGTATTTT. This gives the protein CATSSHRGSTDTQYF.

The genes are TRBV4-1 and TRBJ2-5, with 9 bases identical to TRBD1. Germline-derived CDR1 and CDR2 are MGHRA and YSYEKL. V was pared by 4 bases and J by 5 bases, with 11 bases of the junction left unmatched. The CDR3 has 16 amino acids. CDR3 nucleotide sequence: TGCGCCAGCAGCCTCAGAGGTAGGACAGGGGATGAGACCCAGTACTTC. This codes for CASSLRGRTGDETQYF.

The chain is built from TRBV7-2 and TRBJ2-2; 8 bases agree with TRBD2. The germline CDR1 and CDR2 sequences are SGHTA and FQGNSA. CDR3 length: 15 amino acids. Unmatched junction bases numbered 5, after V lost 5 bases and J lost 3 bases. The CDR3 is CASSPGGWYTGELFF. CDR3 sequence (DNA): TGTGCCAGCAGCCCGGGAGGGTGGTACACCGGGGAGCTGTTTTTT. Filled out from reference TRBV7-2 and TRBJ2-2, the complete variable domain reads GAGVSQSPSNKVTEKGKDVELRCDPISGHTALYWYRQSLGQGLEFLIYFQGNSAPDKSGLPSDRFSAERTGGSVSTLTIQRTQQEDSAVYLCASSPGGWYTGELFFGEGSRLTVL.

The chain joins TRBV6-6 to TRBJ2-5; D is undetermined. V shed 2 bases and J shed 5 bases, with 15 bases lying between them. The CDR3 sequence is 15 residues long. CDR1 MNHNY and CDR2 SVGAGI come from the germline V gene (reference sequence). CDR3 sequence reads: CASSYAAPRQETQYF. CDR3 nucleotide sequence: TGTGCCAGCAGTTACGCTGCGCCCAGGCAGGAGACCCAGTACTTC.

V is TRBV7-2 and J is TRBJ1-6; D uncertain. CDR1 and CDR2 from the germline V gene are SGHTA and FQGNSA. The CDR3 has 13 amino acids. Deletions cut 5 bases from V and 8 bases from J, with 10 bases between. CDR3 DNA: TGTGCCAGCAGCCCCTTCTTCGATTCACCCCTCCACTTT. It is translated as CASSPFFDSPLHF.

This rearrangement joins TRBV10-3 to TRBJ2-2; 7 bases align to TRBD2. This CDR3 has 13 residues. V trimming: 6 bases; J trimming: 3 bases; junction bases outside the gene matches: 1. Germline assignment: CDR1 ENHRY and CDR2 SYGVKD. DNA for the CDR3: TGTGCCATCAGCCGGGAGGACACCGGGGAGCTGTTTTTT. It translates to CAISREDTGELFF.

The V gene is TRBV6-5, the J gene TRBJ1-6, with 7 bases that match TRBD1. After removal of 7 bases from V and 10 bases from J, the junction contained 7 bases not matched to a gene. The CDR3 contains 13 residues. Looked up from germline, CDR1 is MNHEY and CDR2 is SVGAGI. The CDR3 coding sequence is TGTGCCAGCACCGGGACAGAACAATCACCCCTCCACTTT. This encodes CASTGTEQSPLHF.

The rearrangement links TRBV28 to TRBJ2-2; D might be TRBD1 (5 bases). The CDR3 totals 14 residues. V lost 6 bases, J lost 7 bases, and 15 bases lay in between. CDR1 is MDHEN, CDR2 SYDVKM, per germline. The CDR3 DNA reads TGTGCCAGCAGAGAACCAGGGAAGGGCGGGGAGCTGTTTTTT. This translates into CASREPGKGGELFF.

The V and J genes are TRBV5-6 and TRBJ2-7; 11 bases line up with TRBD2. The CDR3 has 14 residues. Germline V gene data show CDR1 as SGHDT and CDR2 as YYEEEE. V lost 0 bases to trimming and J lost 6 bases; unmatched junction nucleotides: 2. CDR3: CASSLGLAGLEQYF. As DNA, the CDR3 is TGTGCCAGCAGCTTGGGACTAGCGGGACTCGAGCAGTACTTC.

This chain joins TRBV19 and TRBJ2-3, with 10 bases that match TRBD2. After removal of 3 bases from V and 1 base from J, the junction contained 4 bases not matched to a gene. Germline CDR1 and CDR2: LNHDA and SQIVND (reference sequence). The CDR3 loop spans 16 amino acids. CDR3 sequence: CASSILAGARTDTQYF. The CDR3 DNA reads TGTGCCAGTAGTATCCTAGCGGGAGCTCGCACAGATACGCAGTATTTT.

The chain joins TRBV7-2 to TRBJ1-1; D is undetermined. The CDR3 is 15 residues long. V was clipped by 1 base and J by 3 bases, with 12 bases between them. Germline loops: CDR1 SGHTA, CDR2 FQGNSA. CDR3 bases: TGTGCCAGCAGCTTAGAGCCTGGCGGATACACTGAAGCTTTCTTT. Translated, it gives CASSLEPGGYTEAFF.

The rearrangement uses TRBV18 and TRBJ1-1, with D perhaps TRBD1 (6 bases). This CDR3 comprises 16 residues. Germline V CDR1 and CDR2: KGHSH, LQKENI. V was trimmed by 2 bases and J by 0 bases, leaving 13 bases between them. CDR3 nucleotides: TGTGCCAGCTCACCAAAGGAACAGGGCATGAACACTGAAGCTTTCTTT. This sequence encodes CASSPKEQGMNTEAFF.

This chain joins TRBV9 and TRBJ2-1, with a possible D match to TRBD2 (7 bases). The CDR3 length is 16 residues. Looked up from germline, CDR1 is SGDLS and CDR2 is YYNGEE. Trimming took 0 bases from V and 4 from J, leaving 14 bases between them. The CDR3 DNA sequence: TGTGCCAGCAGCGTAGAGGGGGGGACTATTTACAATGAGCAGTTCTTC. Translation gives CASSVEGGTIYNEQFF.

The genes are TRBV28 and TRBJ2-2, with D hard to call. With 8 bases removed from V and 1 base from J, the gap between germline ends came to 5 bases. Germline V gene data show CDR1 as MDHEN and CDR2 as SYDVKM. This CDR3 spans 12 amino acids. The DNA for the CDR3 is TGTGCCAGCGTTAGGAACACCGGGGAGCTGTTTTTT. As protein: CASVRNTGELFF.